This T cell receptor beta chain came from a study of blood T cells in healthy people across ages. With a J-beta primer mix and a sample-barcoded 5' primer, a second PCR ran 7 to 11 cycles. TCRdb reprocessed the 5' RACE reads with MiXCR, giving one entry per CDR3 protein. Of 660,000 or so distinct CDR3 sequences listed, around three fifths are singletons. The amount of total RNA extracted per sample was at least 5 micrograms. The CDR3 loop spans 12 amino acids. Germline CDR1 DFQATT, CDR2 SNEGSKA (reference sequence). Trimming removed 1 base at V and 8 bases at J, with 8 bases between. The sequence derives from a man in his 60s in good health. The chain has TRBV20-1 and TRBJ1-4; D call uncertain. Sequenced sample: blood. As DNA, the CDR3 is TGCAGTGCTAGAGGGGTGGGAGAAAAACTGTTTTTT. As protein: CSARGVGEKLFF.